This record covers a single T cell receptor (beta chain). TCRdb's table, derived via immunoSEQ multiplex PCR, lists solely in-frame clones and lacks some. The repertoire holds roughly 29,000 clones, almost 90% seen once, with 9.8% in the top ten. The data were taken from a study of preoperative IRX-2 immunotherapy in early breast cancer. V was pared by 3 bases and J by 8 bases, with 8 bases of the junction left unmatched. Germline V CDR1 and CDR2: SGHTA, FQGNSA. The CDR3 spans 14 residues. Treatment meaning: preoperative locoregional IRX-2 cytokine immunotherapy. Samples came from a phase Ib trial of preoperative locoregional IRX-2 cytokine immunotherapy.

The receptor was derived from a human donor with breast cancer. V usage is TRBV7-2 and J usage is TRBJ1-2; 8 bases map to TRBD1. The specimen was taken from a patient treated with IRX-2 immunotherapy. CDR3 sequence: CASSLPDRGGGYTF. The CDR3 coding sequence is TGTGCCAGCAGCTTGCCAGACAGGGGAGGGGGCTACACCTTC.